A selection of T cell receptor beta chains follows, all from one sample in a study of long-term antiretroviral therapy in people with HIV. Only in-frame clones appear in the TCRdb table, and some are missing; sequencing was by immunoSEQ multiplex PCR. Here the sample spans 15,000 to 20,000 clones, approximately 95% being singletons. The sequencing used unsorted PBMCs, collected roughly 10 years after starting antiretroviral therapy. The receptors stem from a man aged 25-45 years with HIV. CDR3s leave out the opening cysteine and the closing phenylalanine or tryptophan.

j_call: TRBJ1-3
v_call: TRBV9
cdr3_aa: ASSPSGQGIGVFGNTIY

j_call: TRBJ1-5
v_call: TRBV2
cdr3_aa: ASRMEGDQPQH

j_call: TRBJ1-6
v_call: TRBV9
cdr3_aa: ASSVEDRPNSPLH

j_call: TRBJ1-2
v_call: TRBV28
cdr3_aa: ASTIGGRSGYT

j_call: TRBJ2-5
v_call: TRBV5-1
cdr3_aa: ASSIGLAQETQY

j_call: TRBJ2-3
v_call: TRBV10-1
cdr3_aa: ASSESSGGAPTSTDTQY

j_call: TRBJ1-6
v_call: TRBV6-1
cdr3_aa: ASSRGYNNSPLH

j_call: TRBJ2-1
v_call: TRBV11-2
cdr3_aa: ASSREGGGEF

j_call: TRBJ2-5
v_call: TRBV30
cdr3_aa: AWSVQGGGMTQY

j_call: TRBJ2-5
v_call: TRBV9
cdr3_aa: ASSAQNSAYQETQY

j_call: TRBJ1-1
v_call: TRBV6-5
cdr3_aa: ASRLGSRGEAF